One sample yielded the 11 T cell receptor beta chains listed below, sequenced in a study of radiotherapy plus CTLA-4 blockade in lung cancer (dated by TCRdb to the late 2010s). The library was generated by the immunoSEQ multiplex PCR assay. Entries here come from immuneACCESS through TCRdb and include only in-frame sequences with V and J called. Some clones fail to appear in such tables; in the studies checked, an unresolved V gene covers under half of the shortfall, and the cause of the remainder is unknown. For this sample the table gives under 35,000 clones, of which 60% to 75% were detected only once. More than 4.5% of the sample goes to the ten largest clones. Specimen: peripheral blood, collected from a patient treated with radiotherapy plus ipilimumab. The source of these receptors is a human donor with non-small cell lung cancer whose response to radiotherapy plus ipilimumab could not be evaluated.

The CDR3 loop reads CASSSSPLYTQYF. CDR3 DNA sequence: TGTGCCAGCAGCTCCTCCCCCTTATATACGCAGTATTTT. The chain couples TRBV7-2 to TRBJ2-3; no definite D call. The CDR3 extends over 13 amino acids. Germline V gene sequence: CDR1 SGHTA, CDR2 FQGNSA. Trimming shortened V by 4 bases and J by 7 bases, and 12 bases separated the two germline ends. The full variable domain, its missing parts supplied by reference TRBV7-2 and TRBJ2-3, is GAGVSQSPSNKVTEKGKDVELRCDPISGHTALYWYRQSLGQGLEFLIYFQGNSAPDKSGLPSDRFSAERTGGSVSTLTIQRTQQEDSAVYLCASSSSPLYTQYFGPGTRLTVL.

The CDR3 bases are TGCGCCAGCAGCTTGGACATCAATCAGCCCCAGCATTTT. Residues: CASSLDINQPQHF. The J gene is TRBJ1-5, the V gene TRBV5-1; D remains unclear. The CDR3 has 13 residues. The V and J ends lost 0 bases and 3 bases respectively, with 4 bases between them. Germline V gene lookup returns CDR1 SGHRS and CDR2 YFSETQ.

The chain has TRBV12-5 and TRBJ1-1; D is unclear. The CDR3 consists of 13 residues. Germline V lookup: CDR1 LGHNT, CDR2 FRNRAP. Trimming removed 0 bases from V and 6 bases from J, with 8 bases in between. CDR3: CASGLVVEAEAFF. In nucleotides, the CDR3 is TGTGCTAGTGGTTTGGTAGTGGAGGCTGAAGCTTTCTTT.

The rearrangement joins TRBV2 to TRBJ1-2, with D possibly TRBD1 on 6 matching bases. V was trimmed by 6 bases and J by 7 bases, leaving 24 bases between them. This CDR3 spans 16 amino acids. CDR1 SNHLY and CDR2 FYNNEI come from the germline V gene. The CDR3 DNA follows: TGTGCCAGCAGGACCGAGCGGGGGCCAATGAGTGGTGGCTACACCTTC. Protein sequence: CASRTERGPMSGGYTF.

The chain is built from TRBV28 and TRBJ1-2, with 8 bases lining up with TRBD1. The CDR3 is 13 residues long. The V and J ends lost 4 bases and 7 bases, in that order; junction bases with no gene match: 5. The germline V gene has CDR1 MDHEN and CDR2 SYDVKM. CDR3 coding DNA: TGTGCCAGCAGTTCGGACAGGGCCGGTGGCTACACCTTC. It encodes CASSSDRAGGYTF.

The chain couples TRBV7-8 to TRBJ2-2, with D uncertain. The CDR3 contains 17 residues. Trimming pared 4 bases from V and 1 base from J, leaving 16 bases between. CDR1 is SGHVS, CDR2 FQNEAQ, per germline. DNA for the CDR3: TGTGCCAGCAGCTCCAAACCTTTTCTAGAGAACACCGGGGAGCTGTTTTTT. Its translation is CASSSKPFLENTGELFF.

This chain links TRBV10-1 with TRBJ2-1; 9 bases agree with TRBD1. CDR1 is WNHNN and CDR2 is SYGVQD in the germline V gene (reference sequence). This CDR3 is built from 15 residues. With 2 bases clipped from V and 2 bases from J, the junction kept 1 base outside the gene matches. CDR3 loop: CASSETGGAYNEQFF. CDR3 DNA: TGCGCCAGCAGTGAGACAGGGGGCGCCTACAATGAGCAGTTCTTC.

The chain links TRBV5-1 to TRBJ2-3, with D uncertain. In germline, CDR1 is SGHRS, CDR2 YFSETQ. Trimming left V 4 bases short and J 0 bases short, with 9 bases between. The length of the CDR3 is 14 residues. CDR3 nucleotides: TGCGCCAGCAGCGCACCGACTAGCACAGATACGCAGTATTTT. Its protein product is CASSAPTSTDTQYF.

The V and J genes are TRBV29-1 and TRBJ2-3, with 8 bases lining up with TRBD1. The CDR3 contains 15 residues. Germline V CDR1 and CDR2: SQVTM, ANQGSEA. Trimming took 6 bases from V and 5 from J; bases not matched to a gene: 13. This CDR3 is CSVGQTGAPEDTQYF. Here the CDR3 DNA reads TGCAGCGTGGGCCAGACAGGGGCCCCGGAAGATACGCAGTATTTT.

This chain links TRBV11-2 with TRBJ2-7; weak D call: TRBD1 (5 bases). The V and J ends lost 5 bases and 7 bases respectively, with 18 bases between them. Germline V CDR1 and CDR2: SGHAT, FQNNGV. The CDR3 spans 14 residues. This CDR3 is CASSRRQGAIEQYF. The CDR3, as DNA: TGTGCCAGCAGCAGGCGCCAAGGGGCCATAGAGCAGTACTTC.

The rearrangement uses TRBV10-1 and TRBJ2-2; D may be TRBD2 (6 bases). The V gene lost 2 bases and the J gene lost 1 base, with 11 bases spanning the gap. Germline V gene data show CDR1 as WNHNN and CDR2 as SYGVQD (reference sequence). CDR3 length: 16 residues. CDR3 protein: CASSERRLENTGELFF. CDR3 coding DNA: TGCGCCAGCAGTGAGCGGAGACTAGAGAACACCGGGGAGCTGTTTTTT.